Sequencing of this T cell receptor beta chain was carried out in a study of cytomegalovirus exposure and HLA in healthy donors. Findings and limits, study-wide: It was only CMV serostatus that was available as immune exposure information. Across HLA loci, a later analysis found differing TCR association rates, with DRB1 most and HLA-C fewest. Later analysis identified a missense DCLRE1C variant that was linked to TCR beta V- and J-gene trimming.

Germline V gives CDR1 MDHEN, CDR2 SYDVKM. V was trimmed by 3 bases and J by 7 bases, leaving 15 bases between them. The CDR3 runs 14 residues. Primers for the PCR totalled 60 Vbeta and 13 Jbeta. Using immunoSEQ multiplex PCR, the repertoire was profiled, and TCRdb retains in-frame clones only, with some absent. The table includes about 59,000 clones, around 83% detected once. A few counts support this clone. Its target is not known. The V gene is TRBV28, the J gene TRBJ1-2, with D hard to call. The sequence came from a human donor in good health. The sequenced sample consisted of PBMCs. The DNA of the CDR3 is TGTGCCAGCAGTTTGAGGTGGCGTTTTAGTGGCTACACCTTC. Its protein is CASSLRWRFSGYTF.